This T cell receptor beta chain was identified during a study of cytomegalovirus exposure and HLA in healthy donors (dated 2017 in TCRdb). In the study overall: An earlier analysis of 587 of the donors reported over 250 Gb of sequence data and 95 million to 130 million unique TCR beta sequences obtained from about 200 million T cells. An early release that covered fewer than 800 HLA-typed donors contained around 300 gigabases of sequencing data and 65 million to 100 million unique TCR sequences. The genetic ancestry cluster associated with self-reported Caucasian donors included around 76% of the roughly 390 genotyped donors. The aim of the study was to test whether cataloging public T cell receptors could identify signatures of past pathogen exposure. Using immunosequencing, the study profiled T cell repertoires from approximately 700 subjects and related those repertoires to cytomegalovirus serostatus. Besides the first cohort of around 670 subjects, a separate validation cohort made up of over 95 different subjects was used. To predict cytomegalovirus infection status, the study brought together high-throughput TCR immunosequencing, statistical association of individual TCRs with disease status, and machine learning. In a later analysis, previously published TCR beta repertoires from about 640 donors were re-analyzed and high-resolution HLA genotyping was added so that TCR occurrence patterns could be studied. Rather than using new phenotypic data, the later analysis identified candidate immune exposures from TCR beta sequences and from how often those sequences occurred across donors. To decide whether each TCR beta V gene segment behaved as functional or pseudogenic, an earlier analysis of some 580 of the donors relied on high-throughput TCR beta sequencing. Donor age, sex, ethnicity and CMV serostatus were compiled alongside the repertoire data. In a later genetic analysis, genome-wide SNP genotypes for about 55% of the 666 donors were used, and that subset was treated as a discovery cohort. All discovery cohort repertoires had been generated on a single sequencing platform. HLA typing covered class I and class II loci at four-digit resolution. The number of donors typed differed by locus, with roughly 620-630 for A, B, C, DRB1 and DQB1, more than 500 for DQA1, 600 to 610 for DPA1, and 400 to 490 for DPB1. Because of strong linkage in the cohort, roughly five DR-DQ haplotypes were treated as single units for association and clustering. Across some 400 genotyped donors of the cohort, an average of about 220,000 unique TCR beta nucleotide sequences per donor were sequenced, and approximately 17% of those sequences were non-productive.

Study-level results and caveats: A further reported finding was that TCR beta sequences accurately predicted the HLA-A and HLA-B alleles for most subjects in the first cohort. The classifier was reported to diagnose cytomegalovirus status with high specificity and sensitivity in both the original and validation cohorts. In a later analysis, several top co-occurrence clusters were reported to appear linked to parvovirus B19, influenza, CMV and Epstein-Barr virus. A later analysis found that most CMV-associated TCR beta chains appeared HLA-restricted, with HLA associations seemingly driven largely by CMV exposure. Linkage disequilibrium might explain the correlated functional status among segregating V segments, but an unknown experimental factor could not be ruled out. While some public TCRs were present in many individuals, most TCR sequences turned up only very rarely across donors. For the cohort, immune exposure information was limited to CMV serostatus. According to a later analysis, TCR association rates differed among HLA loci, with DRB1 alleles showing the most associated TCRs and HLA-C alleles showing the fewest. In an earlier analysis of roughly 560 of the donors, most TCR beta V segments were observed in productive rearrangements about 90% or about 30% of the time, broadly matching IMGT annotations. A cluster of highly shared sequence variants was judged likely to be a technical artifact of the sequencing pipeline. A later genetic analysis reported fewer N-insertions in productive TCRs among donors in an Asian-associated ancestry cluster than the roughly 700-donor mean. Because HLA typing was unavailable for some donors at each locus, only the typed subset was used in association tests. The authors suggested that the approach could potentially be extended to other disease states and immunological phenotypes. The presence/absence analyses assumed that sequencing depth was roughly uniform across donors, and that assumption may not be true. Roughly 17 rarely observed V segments, including chromosome 9 orphons, were excluded from the earlier analysis of a few hundred of the donors because counts were too low. This cohort had only TCR beta chains sequenced, and the lack of alpha or paired-chain data limited which features could be detected. In a later genetic analysis, a missense DCLRE1C variant was associated with V-gene and J-gene trimming of TCR beta chains, and the association was replicated in an independent cohort. A later analysis found that HLA-associated TCR beta chains were more clonally expanded and had lower generation probabilities than equally common non-associated chains. A total of 164 TCR beta chains were listed by the study as associated with cytomegalovirus. At a false discovery rate of 0.05, a later analysis linked 16,000 or so TCR beta sequences to specific HLA alleles. The 87-base-pair reads could not distinguish some IMGT-functional V segments, including TRBV6-2 and TRBV6-3, so those segments were excluded. A few of the identified cytomegalovirus-associated TCR beta chains were confirmed in vitro to be specific for cytomegalovirus antigens. When HLA alleles, especially DR and DQ, strongly co-occurred, attributing TCR associations to individual alleles was difficult.

The method behind the library was the immunoSEQ multiplex PCR assay. A mixture of 60 forward primers for TCR Vbeta segments and 13 reverse primers for TCR Jbeta segments was used in the multiplex PCR. A multiplex PCR assay on genomic DNA amplified the CDR3 region of rearranged TCR beta genes. On the Illumina HiSeq System, the amplified TCR beta libraries were sequenced as 87-base-pair reads. Concerning the study's data processing: A later analysis counted tens of millions of unique TCR beta chains across the 650 to 800 repertoires, and some 11 million of these chains were shared by at least two donors. Raw reads were error-corrected and collapsed into unique sequences by a nearest-neighbor algorithm in which closely related sequences were merged to remove PCR and sequencing errors. To assign V, D and J gene segments, CDR3 sequences were aligned to IMGT reference sequences. Each retained sequence needed at least a six-nucleotide match to both a V gene segment and a J gene segment. A rearrangement counted as productive if the CDR3 had no stop codons and remained in frame with V and J, and every other rearrangement counted as non-productive. CDR3 was defined according to IMGT convention as the region running from the second conserved V-encoded cysteine to the conserved J-encoded phenylalanine. Sequences without an unambiguous match to a single V gene segment were excluded from the earlier analysis of 450 to 750 of the donors. An earlier analysis of under 750 of the donors called V segments functional above 56.7% productive rearrangements and segregating when the between-donor standard deviation exceeded 5%. A statistical classification framework was developed to diagnose cytomegalovirus status using the catalog of TCR beta chain sequences. A later analysis assigned V and J genes by comparing TCR nucleotide sequences with IMGT/GENE-DB human TR gene sequences. A later analysis assigned CDR3 sequences and most-parsimonious VDJ recombination scenarios with the TCRdist pipeline. In a later analysis, every TCR beta chain was defined by the combination of its CDR3 amino acid sequence and its V-gene family, and reads without a unique V-gene family were dropped. A later analysis removed nearly 600 highly shared, low-generation-probability nucleotide sequences to deal with suspected cross-contamination and a sequencing artifact. In a later analysis, a clonal expansion index was calculated for each public chain from normalized within-repertoire ranks of inferred template counts. Generation probabilities in a later analysis came from a VDJ recombination model fitted to out-of-frame rearrangements, and those results were checked against IGoR. In a later analysis, hypergeometric tests were used to score TCR-TCR, TCR-HLA and TCR-CMV co-occurrence, with a repertoire-size bias correction applied to TCR pairs. In a later analysis, false discovery rates were estimated by permuting HLA or CMV assignments 20 times. In a later analysis, co-occurring TCRs were grouped using DBSCAN, with TCRdist sequence similarity added in when clustering inside HLA-allele-positive subsets. Repertoires with fewer than 30,000 or more than 120,000 public chains were left out of co-occurrence clustering, as were five repertoires with anomalous nucleotide sharing. The table was pulled from immuneACCESS by TCRdb, which kept in-frame rearrangements only. Such tables lose some clones; where checked, under half of the loss comes from unresolved V genes, and the rest has no known cause. D and trimming were read from the DNA, whereas the V and J calls and clone size are those reported in that table. The table for this sample lists approximately 170,000 clones; roughly 80% of them were counted only once. Clones ranked in the top ten supply 2% to 2.5% of the sample.

As to this clone: No cognate antigen has been identified for it. Per-base quality was not reported, and no clone a single base away is much larger than it.

The cohort consisted of approximately 690 healthy bone marrow donors. All cohort members were sampled while nominally healthy, although unrecorded immune exposures were likely present. The donor was CMV seronegative and was included in the group of 352 seronegative cohort members. Every donor gave a peripheral blood sample, and the peripheral blood mononuclear cells from that sample were used for TCR beta sequencing. Genomic DNA extraction from the blood cell samples was performed with the Qiagen DNeasy Blood Extraction Kit. Spanning cysteine to phenylalanine, the CDR3 consists of 14 amino acids. The sequence is cut down to CDR3 DNA, 42 bases in frame from base 1. From a lookup of the germline V gene, CDR1 and CDR2 are MNHEY and SVGAGI. V has 10 bases trimmed and J has 0 bases trimmed; junction bases matching no gene number 8.

What was sequenced was PBMCs. The rearranged segments are TRBV6-5 and TRBJ1-1; the junction holds 7 bases that match TRBD1. The sequence was collected from a male donor in good health and CMV-seronegative. The DNA reads as follows: TGTGCCATCCAAAACAGGGGCCTGAACACTGAAGCTTTCTTT. Its coded protein is CAIQNRGLNTEAFF.